The rows below give T cell receptor beta chains drawn from one sample of a study of cytomegalovirus exposure and HLA in healthy donors. The protocol was immunoSEQ multiplex PCR, while the TCRdb copy is restricted to in-frame clones and leaves out a portion. The sample shows around 140,000 clones, approximately 88% of them seen only once. The sample consisted of PBMCs. Receptors were obtained from a woman aged 40 to 50 in good health and CMV-seronegative. CDR3s include the opening cysteine and the closing phenylalanine or tryptophan. The order of the fields is D gene, CDR3 length, V gene, J gene, clone size, CDR3 DNA, CDR3 protein. D genes are given only for firm matches. Clone size is stated in some rows and not others, as once, few, many or a class when expanded.

NA	16	TRBV4-2	TRBJ2-7	NA	TGTGCCAGCAGCCAAGCAACGTGGGAGTCATCCTACGAGCAGTACTTC	CASSQATWESSYEQYF
NA	13	TRBV2	TRBJ1-5	NA	TGTGCCAGCAGTGAACAGAGCAATCAGCCCCAGCATTTT	CASSEQSNQPQHF
TRBD1	15	TRBV6-1	TRBJ2-7	once	TGTGCCAGCAGTGAAGTTCGACAGGGTCCCTACGAGCAGTACTTC	CASSEVRQGPYEQYF
TRBD1	14	TRBV25-1	TRBJ1-4	few	TGTGCCAGCAGTCCCGGGACAGGGAATGAAAAACTGTTTTTT	CASSPGTGNEKLFF
NA	15	TRBV7-2	TRBJ2-1	NA	TGTGCCAGCAGCTTATTACCGGGAGCGGGCAATGAGCAGTTCTTC	CASSLLPGAGNEQFF
NA	15	TRBV18	TRBJ2-7	NA	TGTGCCAGCTCACCACCGGGGGGGCGGGTCTACGAGCAGTACTTC	CASSPPGGRVYEQYF
NA	15	TRBV27	TRBJ2-6	NA	TGTGCCAGCAGTCCGAGGGTCTCTGGGGCCAACGTCCTGACTTTC	CASSPRVSGANVLTF
NA	16	TRBV7-2	TRBJ2-3	once	TGTGCCAGCAGCTTGGGTCCACCTAGCGTGACAGATACGCAGTATTTT	CASSLGPPSVTDTQYF
TRBD1	15	TRBV5-5	TRBJ2-7	NA	TGTGCCAGCAGCTTGGTCCCAGGGGGTGGGTACGAGCAGTACTTC	CASSLVPGGGYEQYF
NA	15	TRBV5-4	TRBJ2-7	NA	TGTGCCAGCAGCTCCCCCAAAGAGAGCTCCTACGAGCAGTACTTC	CASSSPKESSYEQYF
NA	15	TRBV7-9	TRBJ2-7	few	TGTGCCAGCGGCGACGGGAGTTTGATCTCCTACGAGCAGTACTTC	CASGDGSLISYEQYF
NA	11	TRBV23-1	TRBJ1-4	NA	TGCGCCAGCAGTCAGTTAGAAAAACTGTTTTTT	CASSQLEKLFF
TRBD1	14	TRBV10-2	TRBJ2-1	once	TGCGCCAGCAGTAGGACAGGGGCCTACAATGAGCAGTTCTTC	CASSRTGAYNEQFF
NA	14	TRBV5-1	TRBJ2-5	NA	TGCGCCAGCAGCTTCGTAGCGGTCGGGGAGACCCAGTACTTC	CASSFVAVGETQYF
TRBD2	16	TRBV5-1	TRBJ2-3	NA	TGCGCCAGCAGCACAACACTAGCGGGCCGCACAGATACGCAGTATTTT	CASSTTLAGRTDTQYF
NA	13	TRBV6-1	TRBJ1-2	NA	TGTGCCAGCAGTTCCTCTGGAGGCTATGGCTACACCTTC	CASSSSGGYGYTF
NA	13	TRBV29-1	TRBJ2-5	NA	TGCAGCTCCAACCAGGCGAACGAAGAGACCCAGTACTTC	CSSNQANEETQYF
NA	11	TRBV13	TRBJ2-7	NA	TGTGCCAGCAGCTTAGACTCCGAGCAGTACTTC	CASSLDSEQYF
TRBD2	17	TRBV4-1	TRBJ2-2	NA	TGCGCCAGCAGCCAGACTAGCGGGACGGTGGACACCGGGGAGCTGTTTTTT	CASSQTSGTVDTGELFF
TRBD2	16	TRBV2	TRBJ2-7	NA	TGTGCCAGCAGTGAATGGGGGACTAGCGGGAGCCACGAGCAGTACTTC	CASSEWGTSGSHEQYF
TRBD2	14	TRBV10-3	TRBJ2-2	NA	TGTGCCATCAGTGAACGGCGGGGGACCGGGGAGCTGTTTTTT	CAISERRGTGELFF
NA	12	TRBV11-2	TRBJ1-2	NA	TGTGCCAGCAGCTCAGACGGTCGCGGCTACACCTTC	CASSSDGRGYTF
NA	12	TRBV11-1	TRBJ2-7	NA	TGTGCCAGCAGCTTATGGAGAGGCGAGCAGTACTTC	CASSLWRGEQYF
NA	15	TRBV7-9	TRBJ2-1	NA	TGTGCCAGCAGCTTAAGAGGGCAGCCTTACAATGAGCAGTTCTTC	CASSLRGQPYNEQFF
NA	11	TRBV6-1	TRBJ2-5	NA	TGTGCCAGCAGTGAACGAGAGACCCAGTACTTC	CASSERETQYF
NA	11	TRBV30	TRBJ2-1	NA	TGTGCCTGGCGAAGAGAGGGTGAGCAGTTCTTC	CAWRREGEQFF
TRBD2	15	TRBV29-1	TRBJ2-2	NA	TGCAGCGTTGAAGCCGGCGGGAGAGGTACCGGGGAGCTGTTTTTT	CSVEAGGRGTGELFF
NA	15	TRBV27	TRBJ2-3	NA	TGTGCCAGCCCCTCCGATGGGCAGAGCACAGATACGCAGTATTTT	CASPSDGQSTDTQYF
NA	14	TRBV6-5	TRBJ1-1	NA	TGTGCCAGCAGGGGACAACCGGAGAACACTGAAGCTTTCTTT	CASRGQPENTEAFF
TRBD1	16	TRBV11-3	TRBJ2-5	NA	TGTGCCAGCAGCTTAGAAGACAGGGGAGGACAAGAGACCCAGTACTTC	CASSLEDRGGQETQYF
TRBD2	14	TRBV6-5	TRBJ2-2	NA	TGTGCCAGCAGTTACGCGGGAGGCACCGGGGAGCTGTTTTTT	CASSYAGGTGELFF
TRBD1	13	TRBV10-1	TRBJ2-3	NA	TGCGCCAGCAGGGGACAGGGAACCGATACGCAGTATTTT	CASRGQGTDTQYF
TRBD2	16	TRBV19	TRBJ2-2	NA	TGTGCCAGTAGTATGGCGGGAGGGCGGGAAACCGGGGAGCTGTTTTTT	CASSMAGGRETGELFF
NA	12	TRBV5-1	TRBJ1-2	few	TGCGCCAGCAGCTCCGGTTTATATGGCTACACCTTC	CASSSGLYGYTF
TRBD2	16	TRBV6-1	TRBJ2-2	NA	TGTGCCAGCAGTGAAATGCTAGCGGGAAGCACCGGGGAGCTGTTTTTT	CASSEMLAGSTGELFF
TRBD2	13	TRBV29-1	TRBJ2-5	NA	TGCAGCGTTGACCCGGGGGGGAGAAAGACCCAGTACTTC	CSVDPGGRKTQYF